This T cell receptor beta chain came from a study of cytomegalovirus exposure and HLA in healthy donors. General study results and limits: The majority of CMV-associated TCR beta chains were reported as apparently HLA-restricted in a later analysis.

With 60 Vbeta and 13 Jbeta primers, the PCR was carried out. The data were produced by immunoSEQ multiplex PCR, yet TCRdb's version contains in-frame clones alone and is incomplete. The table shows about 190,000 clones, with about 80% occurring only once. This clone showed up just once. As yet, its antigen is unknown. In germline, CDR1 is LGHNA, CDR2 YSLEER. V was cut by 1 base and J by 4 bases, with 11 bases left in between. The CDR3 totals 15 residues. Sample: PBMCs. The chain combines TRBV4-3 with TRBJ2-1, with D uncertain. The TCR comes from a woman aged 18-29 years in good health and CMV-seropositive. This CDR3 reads CASSQVKELYNEQFF. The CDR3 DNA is TGCGCCAGCAGCCAAGTCAAGGAGTTATACAATGAGCAGTTCTTC.